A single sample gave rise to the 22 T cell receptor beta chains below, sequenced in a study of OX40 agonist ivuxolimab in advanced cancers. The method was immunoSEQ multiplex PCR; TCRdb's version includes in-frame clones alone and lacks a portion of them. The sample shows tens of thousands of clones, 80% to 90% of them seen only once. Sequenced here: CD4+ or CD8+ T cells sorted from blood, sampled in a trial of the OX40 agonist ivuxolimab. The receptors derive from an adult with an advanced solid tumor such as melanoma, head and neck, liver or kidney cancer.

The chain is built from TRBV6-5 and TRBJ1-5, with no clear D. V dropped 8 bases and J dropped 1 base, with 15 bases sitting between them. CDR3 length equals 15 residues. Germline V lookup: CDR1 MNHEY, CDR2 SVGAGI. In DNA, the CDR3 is TGTGCCAGCCTCCCCCACGAACAGAGCAATCAGCCCCAGCATTTT. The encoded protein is CASLPHEQSNQPQHF.

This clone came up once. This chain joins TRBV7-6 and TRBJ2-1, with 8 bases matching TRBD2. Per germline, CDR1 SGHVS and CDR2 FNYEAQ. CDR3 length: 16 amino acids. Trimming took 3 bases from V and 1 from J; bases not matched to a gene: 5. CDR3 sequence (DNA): TGTGCCAGCAGCTTGGTCCCGGGAGGGTCCTACAATGAGCAGTTCTTC. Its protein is CASSLVPGGSYNEQFF.

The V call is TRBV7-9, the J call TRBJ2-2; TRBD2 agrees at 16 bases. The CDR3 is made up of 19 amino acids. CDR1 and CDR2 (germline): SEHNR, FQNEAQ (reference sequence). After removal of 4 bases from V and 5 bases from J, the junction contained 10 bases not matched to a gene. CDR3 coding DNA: TGTGCCAGCAGCTCCATGGGACTAGCGGGAGGGCCGGGAACCGGGGAGCTGTTTTTT. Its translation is CASSSMGLAGGPGTGELFF.

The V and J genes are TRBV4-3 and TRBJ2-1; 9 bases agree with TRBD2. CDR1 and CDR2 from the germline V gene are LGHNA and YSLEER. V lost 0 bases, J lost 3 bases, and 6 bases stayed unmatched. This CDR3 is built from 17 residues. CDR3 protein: CASSQDLSGGYYNEQFF. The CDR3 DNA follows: TGCGCCAGCAGCCAAGATCTTAGCGGGGGCTACTACAATGAGCAGTTCTTC.

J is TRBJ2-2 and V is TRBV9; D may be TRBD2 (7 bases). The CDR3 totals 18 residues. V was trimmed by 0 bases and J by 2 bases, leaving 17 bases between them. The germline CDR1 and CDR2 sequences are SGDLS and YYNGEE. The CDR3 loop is CASSVEGLGGLNTGELFF. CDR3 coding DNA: TGTGCCAGCAGCGTAGAGGGTTTAGGGGGACTAAACACCGGGGAGCTGTTTTTT.

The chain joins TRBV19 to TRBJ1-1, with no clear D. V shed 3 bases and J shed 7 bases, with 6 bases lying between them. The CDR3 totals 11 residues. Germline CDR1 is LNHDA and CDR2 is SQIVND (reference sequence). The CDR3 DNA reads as TGTGCCAGTAGTATGGGTTTTGAAGCTTTCTTT. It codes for CASSMGFEAFF.

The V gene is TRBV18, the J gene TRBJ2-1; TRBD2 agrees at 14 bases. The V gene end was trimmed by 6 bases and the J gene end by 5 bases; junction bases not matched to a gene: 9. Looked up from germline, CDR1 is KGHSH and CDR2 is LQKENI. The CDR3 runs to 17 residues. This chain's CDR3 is CASSPGLAGVVDNEQFF. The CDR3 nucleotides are TGTGCCAGCTCCCCGGGACTAGCGGGAGTCGTCGACAATGAGCAGTTCTTC.

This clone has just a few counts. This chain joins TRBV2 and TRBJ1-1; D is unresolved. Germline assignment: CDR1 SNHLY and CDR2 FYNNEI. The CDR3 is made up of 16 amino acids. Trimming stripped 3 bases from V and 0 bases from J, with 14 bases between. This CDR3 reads CASSESPDGLNTEAFF. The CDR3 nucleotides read TGTGCCAGCAGTGAGTCGCCGGATGGGTTGAACACTGAAGCTTTCTTT.

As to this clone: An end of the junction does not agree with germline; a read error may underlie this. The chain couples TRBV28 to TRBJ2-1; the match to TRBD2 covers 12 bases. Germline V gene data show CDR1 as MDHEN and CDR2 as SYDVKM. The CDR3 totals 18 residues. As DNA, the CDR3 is TGTGCCAGCAGTTTCCCCTGGACTAGCGGGAACTCCCACAATGAGCAGTTCTTC. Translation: CASSFPWTSGNSHNEQFF.

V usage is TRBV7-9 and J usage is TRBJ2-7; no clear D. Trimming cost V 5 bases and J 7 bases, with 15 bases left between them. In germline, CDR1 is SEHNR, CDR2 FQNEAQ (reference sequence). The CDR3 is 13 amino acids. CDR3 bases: TGTGCCAGCAGCCATCCTTTACTCGGGGAGCAGTACTTC. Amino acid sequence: CASSHPLLGEQYF.

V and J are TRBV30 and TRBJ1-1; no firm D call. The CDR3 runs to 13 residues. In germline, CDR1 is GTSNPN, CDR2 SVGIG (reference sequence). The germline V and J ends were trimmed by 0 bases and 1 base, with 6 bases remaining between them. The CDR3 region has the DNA TGTGCCTGGAGTGTAGCGCGGAACACTGAAGCTTTCTTT. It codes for CAWSVARNTEAFF.

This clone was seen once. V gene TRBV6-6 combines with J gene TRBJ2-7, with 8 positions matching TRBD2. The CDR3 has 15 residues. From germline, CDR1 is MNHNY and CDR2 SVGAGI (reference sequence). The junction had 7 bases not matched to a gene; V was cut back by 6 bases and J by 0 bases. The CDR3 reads CASSFLTSDSYEQYF. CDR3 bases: TGTGCCAGCAGCTTCCTGACTAGCGACTCCTACGAGCAGTACTTC.

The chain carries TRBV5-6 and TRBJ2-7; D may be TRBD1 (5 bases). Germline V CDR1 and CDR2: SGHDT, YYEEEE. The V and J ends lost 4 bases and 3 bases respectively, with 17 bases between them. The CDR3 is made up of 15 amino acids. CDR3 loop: CASSLYGRGDYEQYF. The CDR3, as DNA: TGTGCCAGCAGCCTCTATGGAAGGGGTGACTACGAGCAGTACTTC. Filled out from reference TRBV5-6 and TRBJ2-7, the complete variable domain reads DAGVTQSPTHLIKTRGQQVTLRCSPKSGHDTVSWYQQALGQGPQFIFQYYEEEERQRGNFPDRFSGHQFPNYSSELNVNALLLGDSALYLCASSLYGRGDYEQYFGPGTRLTVT.

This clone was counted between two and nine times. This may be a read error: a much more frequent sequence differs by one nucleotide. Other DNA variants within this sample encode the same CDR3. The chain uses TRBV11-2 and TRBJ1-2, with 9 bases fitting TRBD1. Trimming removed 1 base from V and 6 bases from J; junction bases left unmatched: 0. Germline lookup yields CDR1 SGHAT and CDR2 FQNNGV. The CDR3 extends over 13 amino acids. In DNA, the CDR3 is TGTGCCAGCAGCTTAGGGACAGGGGATGGCTACACCTTC. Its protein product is CASSLGTGDGYTF.

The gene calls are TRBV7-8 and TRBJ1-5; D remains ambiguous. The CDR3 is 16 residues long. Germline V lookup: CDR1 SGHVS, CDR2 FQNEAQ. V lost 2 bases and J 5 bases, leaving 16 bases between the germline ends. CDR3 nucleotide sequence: TGTGCCAGCAGCTTATTATTGGGCACCGGCTATCAGCCCCAGCATTTT. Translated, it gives CASSLLLGTGYQPQHF.

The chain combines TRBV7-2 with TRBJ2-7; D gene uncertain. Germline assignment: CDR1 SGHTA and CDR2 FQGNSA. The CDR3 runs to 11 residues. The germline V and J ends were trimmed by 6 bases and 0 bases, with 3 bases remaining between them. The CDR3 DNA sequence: TGTGCCAGCAGTCACTCCTACGAGCAGTACTTC. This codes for CASSHSYEQYF.

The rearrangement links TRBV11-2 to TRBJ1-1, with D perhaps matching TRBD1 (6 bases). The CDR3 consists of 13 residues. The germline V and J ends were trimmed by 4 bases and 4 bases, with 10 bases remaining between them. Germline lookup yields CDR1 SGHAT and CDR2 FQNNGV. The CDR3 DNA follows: TGTGCCAGCAGCTCCTTCAGGGGCACTGAAGCTTTCTTT. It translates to CASSSFRGTEAFF.

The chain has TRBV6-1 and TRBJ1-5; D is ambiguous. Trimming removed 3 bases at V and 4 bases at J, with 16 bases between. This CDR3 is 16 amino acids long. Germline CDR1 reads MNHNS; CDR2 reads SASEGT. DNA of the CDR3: TGTGCCAGCAGTGACCGGGTAAGGGTACCAAATCAGCCCCAGCATTTT. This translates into CASSDRVRVPNQPQHF.

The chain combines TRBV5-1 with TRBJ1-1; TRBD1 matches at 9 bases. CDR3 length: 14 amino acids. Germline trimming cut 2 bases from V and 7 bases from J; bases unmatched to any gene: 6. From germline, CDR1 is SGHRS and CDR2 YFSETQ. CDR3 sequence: CASSLQGAIDEAFF. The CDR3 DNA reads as TGCGCCAGCAGCTTACAGGGGGCCATAGATGAAGCTTTCTTT. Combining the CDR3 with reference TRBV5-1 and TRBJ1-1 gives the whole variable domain KAGVTQTPRYLIKTRGQQVTLSCSPISGHRSVSWYQQTPGQGLQFLFEYFSETQRNKGNFPGRFSGRQFSNSRSEMNVSTLELGDSALYLCASSLQGAIDEAFFGQGTRLTVV.

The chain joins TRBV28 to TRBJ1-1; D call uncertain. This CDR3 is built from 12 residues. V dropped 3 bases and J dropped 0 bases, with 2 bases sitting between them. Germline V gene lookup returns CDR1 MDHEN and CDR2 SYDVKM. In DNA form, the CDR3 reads TGTGCCAGCAGTTTGATGAACACTGAAGCTTTCTTT. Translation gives CASSLMNTEAFF. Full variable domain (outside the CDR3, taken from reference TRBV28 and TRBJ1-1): DVKVTQSSRYLVKRTGEKVFLECVQDMDHENMFWYRQDPGLGLRLIYFSYDVKMKEKGDIPEGYSVSREKKERFSLILESASTNQTSMYLCASSLMNTEAFFGQGTRLTVV.

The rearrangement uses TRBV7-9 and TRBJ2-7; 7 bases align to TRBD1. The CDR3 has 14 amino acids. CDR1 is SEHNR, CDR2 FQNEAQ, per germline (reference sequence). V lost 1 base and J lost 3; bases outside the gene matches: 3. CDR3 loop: CASSLGRTGYEQYF. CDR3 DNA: TGTGCCAGCAGCTTAGGGCGGACAGGCTACGAGCAGTACTTC.

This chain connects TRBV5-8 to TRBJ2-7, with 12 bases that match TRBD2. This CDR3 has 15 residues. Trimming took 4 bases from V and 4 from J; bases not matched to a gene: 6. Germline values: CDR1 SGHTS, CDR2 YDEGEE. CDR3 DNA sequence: TGTGCCAGCAGCGATCGACTAGCGGGAGTTTACGAGCAGTACTTC. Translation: CASSDRLAGVYEQYF.